There are a few counts of the clone carrying this T cell receptor (beta chain). The sample originates from a study of identical twins. One entry per CDR3 protein, called by TCRdb with MiXCR from the 5' RACE reads. This table holds about 550,000 distinct CDR3 sequences, about 20% found once. Germline V gene data show CDR1 as SGHRS and CDR2 as YFSETQ. Trimming took 0 bases from V and 2 from J, leaving 14 bases between them. The CDR3 totals 16 residues. These data are also associated with another study on yellow fever vaccine responses in identical twins.

This receptor was obtained from a young woman in good health. The chain recombines TRBV5-1 with TRBJ1-2; D may be TRBD1 (5 bases). Sequencing was carried out using CD4+ T cells sorted from blood. The CDR3 sequence is CASSLGGGSTNYGYTF. The CDR3 bases are TGCGCCAGCAGCTTGGGGGGCGGCTCGACCAACTATGGCTACACCTTC.